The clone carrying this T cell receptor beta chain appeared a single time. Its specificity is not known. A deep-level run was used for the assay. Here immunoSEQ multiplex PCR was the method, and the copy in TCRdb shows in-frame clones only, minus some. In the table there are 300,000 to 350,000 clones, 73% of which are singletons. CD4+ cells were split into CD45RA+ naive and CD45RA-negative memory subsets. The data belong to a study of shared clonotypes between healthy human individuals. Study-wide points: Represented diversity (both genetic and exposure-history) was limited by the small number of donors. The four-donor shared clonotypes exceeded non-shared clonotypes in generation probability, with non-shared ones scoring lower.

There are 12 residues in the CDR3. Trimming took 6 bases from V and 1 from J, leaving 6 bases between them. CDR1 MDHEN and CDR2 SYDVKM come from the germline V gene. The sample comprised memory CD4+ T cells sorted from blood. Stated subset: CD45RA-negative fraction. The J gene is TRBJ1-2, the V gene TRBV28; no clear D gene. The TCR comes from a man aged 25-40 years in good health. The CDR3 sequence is CASSSFNYGYTF. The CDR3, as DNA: TGTGCCAGCAGCTCCTTTAACTATGGCTACACCTTC.